This is a list of T cell receptor beta chains from one sample in a study of T-cell memory formation after mild COVID-19. MiXCR was run by TCRdb on the 5' RACE reads, yielding one entry per CDR3 protein. The sample includes 190,000 or so distinct CDR3 sequences, over 20% of them seen just once. Sequenced sample: PBMCs or a T cell subset sorted from them (not recorded which). The source of these receptors is an adult woman who had mild COVID-19 (a few samples of this study predate the infection). Cell type and time point are not known. CDR3s include the opening cysteine and the closing phenylalanine or tryptophan. The D gene is left open where the match is weak. The listing skips clone size in some rows; elsewhere it reads once, few, many or a size class.

v_gene	d_gene	j_gene	abundance	CDR3aa	CDR3nt
TRBV12-3/TRBV12-4	-	TRBJ1-1	few	CASLVGGAMNTEAFF	TGTGCCAGCTTAGTGGGGGGGGCTATGAACACTGAAGCTTTCTTT
TRBV14	-	TRBJ1-1	few	CASSQDFGVTEAFF	TGTGCCAGCAGCCAAGATTTCGGGGTCACTGAAGCTTTCTTT
TRBV7-8	TRBD2	TRBJ2-7	-	CASSSTLGLAGGPLTQTFYEQYF	TGTGCCAGCAGCTCCACCTTGGGACTAGCGGGAGGACCCCTCACCCAGACATTCTACGAGCAGTACTTC
TRBV27	-	TRBJ2-7	-	CASSTPGYEQYF	TGTGCCAGCAGTACCCCCGGCTACGAGCAGTACTTC
TRBV3-1	-	TRBJ1-5	-	CASSLSIAQPQHF	TGTGCCAGCAGCCTGTCAATAGCTCAGCCCCAGCATTTT
TRBV24-1	-	TRBJ2-3	-	CATSDPGVGFTDTQYF	TGTGCCACCAGTGATCCCGGGGTGGGATTCACAGATACGCAGTATTTT
TRBV25-1	-	TRBJ2-2	-	CASSEPGPSITGELFF	TGTGCCAGCAGTGAACCAGGACCTTCTATAACCGGGGAGCTGTTTTTT
TRBV14	-	TRBJ2-4	-	CASSLGTNFIQYF	TGTGCCAGCAGCCTAGGGACAAATTTCATTCAGTACTTC
TRBV4-3	-	TRBJ2-5	-	CASSQGTADQETQYF	TGCGCCAGCAGCCAAGGAACAGCCGACCAAGAGACCCAGTACTTC
TRBV6-5	-	TRBJ2-7	few	CASSYSTRDGIAYEQYF	TGTGCCAGCAGTTACTCGACCCGGGACGGAATAGCCTACGAGCAGTACTTC
TRBV7-9	-	TRBJ2-1	-	CASSLPLGEQFF	TGTGCCAGCAGCCTCCCCCTAGGTGAGCAGTTCTTC
TRBV4-1	-	TRBJ2-6	many	CASSQGVTGLMISGANVLTF	TGCGCCAGCAGCCAGGGGGTGACAGGCCTAATGATCTCTGGGGCCAACGTCCTGACTTTC
TRBV16	-	TRBJ2-1	-	CASSVRGVSSYNEQFF	TGTGCCAGCAGTGTCAGGGGGGTGAGCTCCTACAATGAGCAGTTCTTC
TRBV9	TRBD2	TRBJ2-3	-	CASSFRGGSGGTQYF	TGTGCCAGCAGCTTCCGGGGGGGAAGCGGTGGAACGCAGTATTTT
TRBV5-5	-	TRBJ2-1	few	CASSLTAQEAYNEQFF	TGTGCCAGCAGCTTGACGGCTCAGGAAGCCTACAATGAGCAGTTCTTC
TRBV29-1	-	TRBJ1-2	-	CSVMDNGNYGYTF	TGCAGCGTGATGGACAACGGTAACTATGGCTACACCTTC
TRBV27	TRBD1	TRBJ2-2	-	CASSFSGTGMAGELFF	TGTGCCAGCAGTTTCTCCGGGACAGGGATGGCCGGGGAGCTGTTTTTT
TRBV9	TRBD2	TRBJ2-1	many	CASRLGASGRGEQFF	TGTGCCAGCAGGTTAGGGGCTAGCGGGAGGGGTGAGCAGTTCTTC
TRBV7-9	TRBD2	TRBJ2-3	-	CASSPLAGGFTDTQYF	TGTGCCAGCAGCCCACTAGCGGGGGGTTTCACAGATACGCAGTATTTT
TRBV27	-	TRBJ1-5	few	CASSPGEDNQPQHF	TGTGCCAGCAGTCCAGGGGAGGACAATCAGCCCCAGCATTTT
TRBV9	-	TRBJ2-6	-	CASSVKKHLSSGANVLTF	TGTGCCAGCAGCGTAAAGAAACATTTAAGCTCTGGGGCCAACGTCCTGACTTTC
TRBV19	TRBD1	TRBJ1-5	-	CASSIDWDRPDQPQHF	TGTGCCAGTAGTATAGATTGGGACAGGCCGGATCAGCCCCAGCATTTT
TRBV7-9	-	TRBJ2-5	few	CASFPGTAPLLETQYF	TGTGCCAGCTTCCCTGGTACTGCACCCCTTCTGGAGACCCAGTACTTC
TRBV7-9	TRBD1	TRBJ2-1	few	CASSYRGTYNEQFF	TGTGCCAGCAGCTACAGGGGTACCTACAATGAGCAGTTCTTC
TRBV5-1	TRBD1	TRBJ2-7	-	CASSWGQKSEQYF	TGCGCCAGCAGCTGGGGACAGAAGAGCGAGCAGTACTTC
TRBV12-3/TRBV12-4	TRBD1	TRBJ2-3	few	CASSLGDRGTDTQYF	TGTGCCAGCAGTTTAGGGGACAGGGGAACAGATACGCAGTATTTT
TRBV4-1	-	TRBJ2-1	-	CASSHQHPPSSQESSYNEQFF	TGCGCCAGCAGCCACCAGCACCCTCCCTCGAGTCAGGAGAGCTCCTACAATGAGCAGTTCTTC
TRBV30	TRBD2	TRBJ2-3	-	CAWSVISASGGTDTQYF	TGTGCCTGGAGTGTTATTTCGGCTAGCGGGGGCACAGATACGCAGTATTTT
TRBV27	-	TRBJ2-3	few	CASKASRIDTQYF	TGTGCCAGCAAGGCTAGCAGGATAGATACGCAGTATTTT
TRBV12-3/TRBV12-4	TRBD2	TRBJ2-1	few	CASKGQTSGGYEQFF	TGTGCCAGTAAGGGGCAGACTAGCGGGGGGTACGAGCAGTTCTTC
TRBV14	-	TRBJ2-1	few	CASSPPWPTPTYNEQFF	TGTGCCAGCAGCCCACCTTGGCCTACCCCGACCTACAATGAGCAGTTCTTC
TRBV4-3	-	TRBJ1-6	few	CASSQEESYNSPLHF	TGCGCCAGCAGCCAAGAGGAGTCCTATAATTCACCCCTCCACTTT
TRBV7-9	TRBD2	TRBJ2-5	few	CASSLGLAGGSETQYF	TGTGCCAGCAGCTTAGGACTAGCGGGAGGATCAGAGACCCAGTACTTC
TRBV5-1	TRBD1	TRBJ2-1	few	CASSDRGSVNEQFF	TGCGCCAGCTCGGACAGGGGTTCGGTCAATGAGCAGTTCTTC
TRBV4-1	-	TRBJ2-2	many	CASSQDLRTRGTGELFF	TGCGCCAGCAGCCAAGATCTTAGGACTAGGGGGACCGGGGAGCTGTTTTTT
TRBV12-3/TRBV12-4	-	TRBJ2-7	few	CASSLEGLTYEQYF	TGTGCCAGCAGTTTGGAGGGTCTGACTTACGAGCAGTACTTC
TRBV6-5	-	TRBJ2-3	few	CASSLSTGTPDTQYF	TGTGCCAGCAGCCTATCGACAGGGACTCCAGATACGCAGTATTTT
TRBV4-3	TRBD2	TRBJ2-1	-	CASSQVVRGSSYNEQFF	TGCGCCAGCAGCCAAGTTGTCCGCGGGAGCTCCTACAATGAGCAGTTCTTC
TRBV24-1	TRBD1	TRBJ2-7	few	CATSGDRGEQYF	TGTGCCACCAGTGGGGACAGGGGCGAGCAGTACTTC
TRBV3-1	-	TRBJ2-7	few	CASSQDYLRLGTHEQYF	TGTGCCAGCAGCCAAGATTACCTGAGACTAGGGACCCACGAGCAGTACTTC
TRBV20-1	-	TRBJ2-5	few	CSAPRGREQETQYF	TGCAGTGCTCCGAGGGGGCGGGAGCAAGAGACCCAGTACTTC
TRBV7-6	-	TRBJ2-1	-	CASSLDGQSYNEQFF	TGTGCCAGCAGCCTTGACGGACAGTCCTACAATGAGCAGTTCTTC
TRBV3-1	-	TRBJ2-3	-	CASSQDYGRGTDTQYF	TGTGCCAGCAGCCAAGATTACGGGAGAGGGACAGATACGCAGTATTTT
TRBV9	-	TRBJ1-1	few	CASSVATGHNTEAFF	TGTGCCAGCAGCGTAGCTACAGGGCATAACACTGAAGCTTTCTTT
TRBV6-2/TRBV6-3	-	TRBJ2-7	few	CASSLTTEVPYEQYF	TGTGCCAGCAGTCTGACGACAGAGGTCCCTTACGAGCAGTACTTC
TRBV9	TRBD2	TRBJ2-1	few	CASSTLSGRANEQFF	TGTGCCAGCAGCACCCTAAGCGGGAGGGCCAATGAGCAGTTCTTC
TRBV5-1	-	TRBJ1-2	few	CASSLTGSSSYGYTF	TGCGCCAGCAGCCTTACAGGGTCCTCCTCCTATGGCTACACCTTC
TRBV5-6	-	TRBJ1-2	few	CASSLGSSYGYTF	TGTGCCAGCAGCTTAGGGTCTAGCTATGGCTACACCTTC
TRBV7-9	TRBD1	TRBJ2-3	-	CASWGQSRGRTDTQYF	TGTGCCAGCTGGGGACAGAGTAGGGGCCGCACAGATACGCAGTATTTT
TRBV27	-	TRBJ2-7	few	CASAPLGIYEQYF	TGTGCCAGCGCCCCCCTCGGGATATACGAGCAGTACTTC
TRBV12-3/TRBV12-4	TRBD1	TRBJ1-2	-	CASSLPGGGNYGYTF	TGTGCCAGCAGTCTCCCAGGGGGCGGTAACTATGGCTACACCTTC
TRBV7-8	TRBD1	TRBJ2-1	-	CASSGDSDNEQFF	TGTGCCAGCTCCGGGGACAGCGACAATGAGCAGTTCTTC